The 10 T cell receptor beta chains reported below all come from one sample, sequenced in a study of blood T cell repertoires in COVID-19. The protocol was immunoSEQ multiplex PCR, while the TCRdb copy is restricted to in-frame clones and leaves out a portion. The sample lists about 240,000 clones, roughly 86% seen once, with 2.5% to 3% in the top ten. The sequencing sample was made of PBMCs or T cells enriched from blood (not recorded which). The receptors originated from a woman aged 25 to 39 with acute COVID-19.

The chain has TRBV5-1 and TRBJ2-7; 11 positions agree with TRBD1. J lost 5 bases, V lost 4 bases, and 8 bases had no gene match. This CDR3 contains 15 residues. Germline V gene data show CDR1 as SGHRS and CDR2 as YFSETQ. CDR3 in DNA: TGCGCCAGCAGCCTGGGGGGACAGGGGGATGACGAGCAGTACTTC. This gives the protein CASSLGGQGDDEQYF. Full variable domain (missing parts from reference TRBV5-1 and TRBJ2-7): KAGVTQTPRYLIKTRGQQVTLSCSPISGHRSVSWYQQTPGQGLQFLFEYFSETQRNKGNFPGRFSGRQFSNSRSEMNVSTLELGDSALYLCASSLGGQGDDEQYFGPGTRLTVT.

This chain links TRBV5-1 with TRBJ1-5; 7 bases fit TRBD1. Germline V gene data show CDR1 as SGHRS and CDR2 as YFSETQ. Losses at the gene ends were 2 bases for V and 0 bases for J; bases not matched to a gene: 2. The length of the CDR3 is 15 residues. The CDR3 region is CASSLTGVSNQPQHF. CDR3 coding DNA: TGCGCCAGCAGCTTAACAGGGGTTAGCAATCAGCCCCAGCATTTT. The variable domain in full, completed from reference TRBV5-1 and TRBJ1-5, reads KAGVTQTPRYLIKTRGQQVTLSCSPISGHRSVSWYQQTPGQGLQFLFEYFSETQRNKGNFPGRFSGRQFSNSRSEMNVSTLELGDSALYLCASSLTGVSNQPQHFGDGTRLSIL.

J is TRBJ2-1 and V is TRBV5-1; TRBD1 agrees at 9 bases. The CDR3 has 16 residues. V shed 5 bases, J shed 0 bases, and the junction held 6 bases outside the gene matches. CDR1 SGHRS and CDR2 YFSETQ come from the germline V gene. The CDR3 region is CASSSDRGPSYNEQFF. The CDR3 nucleotides read TGCGCCAGCAGTTCGGACAGGGGACCCTCCTACAATGAGCAGTTCTTC.

This clone was detected once. The chain combines TRBV10-3 with TRBJ1-1, with D possibly being TRBD1 (5 bases). The CDR3 length is 13 residues. Germline V gene lookup returns CDR1 ENHRY and CDR2 SYGVKD. Trimming stripped 11 bases from V and 5 bases from J, with 18 bases between. DNA for the CDR3: TGTGCCCTAACAGGCTCCTCCCGAACTGAAGCTTTCTTT. Translating it yields CALTGSSRTEAFF.

J is TRBJ1-2 and V is TRBV5-1, with 7 bases fitting TRBD1. Germline V CDR1 and CDR2: SGHRS, YFSETQ. Germline trimming cut 1 base from V and 9 bases from J; bases unmatched to any gene: 15. The CDR3 has 16 amino acids. CDR3 nucleotide sequence: TGCGCCAGCAGCTTGTCCCCCCAATTCAGGGGGGCAAGCTACACCTTC. Its translation: CASSLSPQFRGASYTF. Supplemented by reference TRBV5-1 and TRBJ1-2, the full variable domain reads KAGVTQTPRYLIKTRGQQVTLSCSPISGHRSVSWYQQTPGQGLQFLFEYFSETQRNKGNFPGRFSGRQFSNSRSEMNVSTLELGDSALYLCASSLSPQFRGASYTFGSGTRLTVV.

V gene TRBV10-1 combines with J gene TRBJ1-1; 7 positions agree with TRBD1. The ends lost 6 bases at V and 4 bases at J; junction bases unmatched: 8. In germline, CDR1 is WNHNN, CDR2 SYGVQD (reference sequence). The CDR3 has 14 residues. This CDR3 reads CASSAYRGTTEAFF. The DNA of the CDR3 is TGCGCCAGCAGCGCCTACAGGGGAACCACTGAAGCTTTCTTT.

The chain uses TRBV2 and TRBJ1-3; perhaps TRBD1 as D (6 bases). CDR1 and CDR2 (germline): SNHLY, FYNNEI. The V gene lost 0 bases and the J gene lost 8 bases, with 8 bases spanning the gap. The CDR3 consists of 13 residues. This CDR3 reads CASSEARGDTIYF. CDR3 DNA: TGTGCCAGCAGTGAAGCCAGGGGCGACACCATATATTTT.

The rearrangement links TRBV5-6 to TRBJ2-1, with a weak D call TRBD2 (5 bases). V gave up 4 bases and J gave up 3 bases, with 14 bases separating them. CDR3 length: 15 amino acids. Germline CDR1 and CDR2: SGHDT and YYEEEE. The chain's CDR3 is CASSEWSGYYNEQFF. The CDR3 DNA reads TGTGCCAGCAGCGAGTGGAGCGGTTACTACAATGAGCAGTTCTTC.

The V and J genes are TRBV7-2 and TRBJ1-3; D is perhaps TRBD1 (5 bases). CDR3 size: 15 residues. Germline CDR1 SGHTA, CDR2 FQGNSA. With 5 bases removed from V and 0 bases from J, the gap between germline ends came to 11 bases. CDR3 nucleotides: TGTGCCAGCAGCCTGGACACTTACTCTGGAAACACCATATATTTT. Residues: CASSLDTYSGNTIYF.

Written as DNA, the CDR3 is TGTGCCACCAGCAGAACGGGACAGGGAGATCAGCCCCAGCATTTT. This translates into CATSRTGQGDQPQHF. The chain uses TRBV15 and TRBJ1-5; 9 nucleotides match TRBD1. CDR1 is LNHNV, CDR2 YYDKDF, per germline (reference sequence). The CDR3 covers 15 residues. V lost 2 bases and J lost 5; bases outside the gene matches: 4.